What follows describes a single T cell receptor beta chain. Its matching antigen is unknown. One end of the junction is discordant with germline, which a read error may explain. Incorporated into the TCR beta cDNA libraries were unique molecular identifiers, which served to reduce PCR and sequencing biases. MiXCR was run by TCRdb on the PCR reads, yielding one entry per CDR3 protein. Among approximately 440,000 distinct CDR3 sequences listed, roughly 45% were seen once. The sample belongs to a study of post-analysis software for immune sequencing data. Study context: Relapsing-remitting, secondary progressive and progressive-relapsing multiple sclerosis courses were included.

Study-wide results and caveats: When patients were compared with controls, a handful of TRBV segments were more frequent, TRBV5-6, TRBV5-1 and TRBV20-1 among them.

CDR3 length: 15 residues. Per germline, CDR1 DFQATT and CDR2 SNEGSKA (reference sequence). The chain combines TRBV20-1 with TRBJ2-5; weak D call: TRBD2 (5 bases). This clonotype was sampled from a girl between 5 and 17 years old with multiple sclerosis. Sequenced material: blood. The CDR3 loop reads CSAHPRGSIKENQYF. Written as DNA, the CDR3 is TGCAGTGCCCACCCACGGGGTAGTATTAAAGAGAACCAGTACTTC.